The 25 T cell receptor beta chains below come from one sample, sequenced in a study of blood T cell repertoires in COVID-19. The method was immunoSEQ multiplex PCR; TCRdb's version includes in-frame clones alone and lacks a portion of them. Of 180,000 or so clones listed, around 80% are singletons. Sequenced input: PBMCs or T cells enriched from blood (not recorded which). The source of these receptors is a man aged 45-60 years who had recovered from COVID-19.

The chain couples TRBV9 to TRBJ1-2, with unresolved D. Germline CDR1 SGDLS, CDR2 YYNGEE. The CDR3 sequence is 12 residues long. V lost 3 bases to trimming and J lost 6 bases, with 9 bases between them. CDR3 region: CASSGGGNGYTF. The CDR3 region has the DNA TGTGCCAGCAGCGGAGGAGGGAATGGCTACACCTTC.

J is TRBJ2-1 and V is TRBV7-6, with TRBD2 matching over 14 bases. Trimming took 5 bases from V and 9 from J; bases not matched to a gene: 15. Germline V gene sequence: CDR1 SGHVS, CDR2 FNYEAQ. CDR3 length: 18 amino acids. CDR3 protein: CASSISLGLAGAVFEQFF. The CDR3 DNA is TGTGCCAGCAGCATCTCCCTGGGACTAGCGGGGGCGGTTTTTGAGCAGTTCTTC.

The V gene is TRBV5-1, the J gene TRBJ1-6, with D perhaps matching TRBD1 (6 bases). Trimming removed 1 base at V and 10 bases at J, with 12 bases between. Germline-derived CDR1 and CDR2 are SGHRS and YFSETQ. The CDR3 spans 14 residues. The CDR3 nucleotides read TGCGCCAGCAGCTTGACAGGGTGGGAATCACCCCTCCACTTT. It encodes CASSLTGWESPLHF.

This clone was seen ten or more times. The chain couples TRBV11-2 to TRBJ1-5; 8 bases agree with TRBD1. With 0 bases clipped from V and 2 bases from J, the junction kept 3 bases outside the gene matches. The CDR3 runs to 16 residues. The germline V gene encodes CDR1 SGHAT and CDR2 FQNNGV. The CDR3 region is CASSLEEQGGNQPQHF. Written as DNA, the CDR3 is TGTGCCAGCAGCTTAGAAGAACAGGGGGGCAATCAGCCCCAGCATTTT.

V and J are TRBV28 and TRBJ2-7; 11 bases map to TRBD1. Germline loops: CDR1 MDHEN, CDR2 SYDVKM. The CDR3 spans 13 residues. With 5 bases clipped from V and 5 bases from J, the junction kept 2 bases outside the gene matches. CDR3 in DNA: TGTGCCAGCAGTCGGACAGGGGGCCACGAGCAGTACTTC. Translation gives CASSRTGGHEQYF.

The chain combines TRBV11-3 with TRBJ2-2; no firm D call. This CDR3 contains 15 residues. V shed 1 base and J shed 4 bases, with 10 bases lying between them. From germline, CDR1 is SGHNT and CDR2 YENEEA. CDR3 in DNA: TGTGCCAGCAGCTTAGGACTCTCCCGCACCGGGGAGCTGTTTTTT. It is translated as CASSLGLSRTGELFF.

This clone was counted only a few times. The chain uses TRBV5-1 and TRBJ2-1; 12 bases agree with TRBD2. With V trimmed by 3 bases and J by 1 base, 5 bases remained unmatched. Germline CDR1 and CDR2: SGHRS and YFSETQ. The CDR3 sequence is 17 residues long. The CDR3 loop reads CASSWELAGGSYNEQFF. CDR3 in DNA: TGCGCCAGCAGCTGGGAACTAGCGGGGGGATCCTACAATGAGCAGTTCTTC.

This chain joins TRBV5-1 and TRBJ1-2; D not certain. The V gene lost 2 bases and the J gene lost 6 bases, with 14 bases spanning the gap. CDR1 is SGHRS and CDR2 is YFSETQ in the germline V gene. This CDR3 is 14 amino acids long. The chain's CDR3 is CASSFNPGKDGYTF. The CDR3 DNA follows: TGCGCCAGCAGCTTTAATCCGGGGAAAGATGGCTACACCTTC.

This chain joins TRBV10-1 and TRBJ1-6, with D perhaps matching TRBD1 (5 bases). This CDR3 is 17 amino acids long. Trimming pared 0 bases from V and 9 bases from J, leaving 18 bases between. CDR1 is WNHNN, CDR2 SYGVQD, per germline (reference sequence). CDR3 loop: CASSESIGGTLGSPLHF. In DNA, the CDR3 is TGCGCCAGCAGTGAGTCGATCGGCGGGACCCTCGGTTCACCCCTCCACTTT.

The chain combines TRBV29-1 with TRBJ1-1; 7 bases line up with TRBD1. The CDR3 has 14 amino acids. V was clipped by 6 bases and J by 1 base; unmatched bases: 8. CDR1 and CDR2 (germline): SQVTM, ANQGSEA. The CDR3 loop is CSVVPGQRNTEAFF. Here the CDR3 DNA reads TGCAGCGTAGTTCCGGGACAGAGGAACACTGAAGCTTTCTTT.

This chain connects TRBV7-2 to TRBJ2-2; 12 bases align to TRBD2. This CDR3 is 16 amino acids long. Germline-derived CDR1 and CDR2 are SGHTA and FQGNSA. V gave up 5 bases and J gave up 4 bases; unmatched junction bases: 5. The CDR3 DNA sequence: TGTGCCAGCAGCCCTGCTAGCGGGGGGGGCACCGGGGAGCTGTTTTTT. Its protein is CASSPASGGGTGELFF. Filled out from reference TRBV7-2 and TRBJ2-2, the complete variable domain reads GAGVSQSPSNKVTEKGKDVELRCDPISGHTALYWYRQSLGQGLEFLIYFQGNSAPDKSGLPSDRFSAERTGGSVSTLTIQRTQQEDSAVYLCASSPASGGGTGELFFGEGSRLTVL.

This sequence joins TRBV3-1 (or the pseudogene TRBV3-2) and TRBJ1-1; unclear D gene. The V end lost 0 bases, the J end lost 2 bases, and 7 bases lay between the germline ends. In germline, CDR1 is LGHDT, CDR2 YNNKEL (reference sequence). The CDR3 sequence is 14 residues long. The CDR3 is CASSQEGSNTEAFF. CDR3 nucleotides: TGTGCCAGCAGCCAAGAGGGGAGCAACACTGAAGCTTTCTTT.

This clone has more than one count but fewer than ten. The chain employs TRBV5-1 and TRBJ2-5; D might be TRBD2 (5 bases). Per germline, CDR1 SGHRS and CDR2 YFSETQ. The CDR3 sequence is 14 residues long. V was clipped by 1 base and J by 1 base, with 8 bases between them. For the CDR3, the DNA is TGCGCCAGCAGCTTGCGGCTAGCCCAAGAGACCCAGTACTTC. Its translation is CASSLRLAQETQYF.

The chain employs TRBV11-2 and TRBJ2-2; TRBD1 agrees at 9 bases. There are 15 residues in the CDR3. Unmatched junction bases numbered 2, after V lost 3 bases and J lost 3 bases. From germline, CDR1 is SGHAT and CDR2 FQNNGV. The CDR3 nucleotides are TGTGCCAGCAGCTTTGACAGGGGGTACACCGGGGAGCTGTTTTTT. Protein sequence: CASSFDRGYTGELFF. The full variable domain, its missing parts supplied by reference TRBV11-2 and TRBJ2-2, is EAGVAQSPRYKIIEKRQSVAFWCNPISGHATLYWYQQILGQGPKLLIQFQNNGVVDDSQLPKDRFSAERLKGVDSTLKIQPAKLEDSAVYLCASSFDRGYTGELFFGEGSRLTVL.

The chain links TRBV7-9 to TRBJ1-4, with D tentatively TRBD1 (6 bases). Trimming pared 1 base from V and 8 bases from J, leaving 8 bases between. CDR3 length: 13 amino acids. Germline CDR1 and CDR2: SEHNR and FQNEAQ (reference sequence). The CDR3 is CASSLDTGEKLFF. The CDR3 DNA sequence: TGTGCCAGCAGCTTAGACACAGGGGAAAAACTGTTTTTT.

CDR3 region: CASRLTGLTEAFF. The CDR3 DNA reads as TGTGCCAGCAGATTGACAGGTCTCACTGAAGCTTTCTTT. The genes are TRBV6-5 and TRBJ1-1; tentatively, D is TRBD1 (6 bases). Trimming pared 6 bases from V and 4 bases from J, leaving 12 bases between. The CDR3 runs to 13 residues. Germline CDR1 reads MNHEY; CDR2 reads SVGAGI.

This clone was detected only a few times. The same CDR3 arises from other DNA sequences in this sample as well. V gene TRBV10-1 combines with J gene TRBJ2-1; no firm D call. The CDR3 spans 13 residues. V was shortened by 3 bases and J by 7 bases, with 10 bases between the two germline ends. Germline CDR1 and CDR2: WNHNN and SYGVQD (reference sequence). CDR3 region: CASSDARRNEQFF. The CDR3, as DNA: TGCGCCAGCAGTGATGCTAGACGGAATGAGCAGTTCTTC.

Concerning this clone itself: At one end the junction does not follow the germline gene, possibly because of a read error. This chain links TRBV30 with TRBJ1-1, with 7 positions matching TRBD1. CDR1 and CDR2 (germline): GTSNPN, SVGIG (reference sequence). This CDR3 has 11 amino acids. CDR3 in DNA: TGTGCCTGGAGTGTAGGGGGCCACACCCTATTT. This sequence encodes CAWSVGGHTLF.

As for this clone: Sequence at one end of the junction differs from germline and may be a read error. V usage is TRBV3-1 (or the pseudogene TRBV3-2) and J usage is TRBJ1-4; D unclear. Germline CDR1 LGHDT, CDR2 YNNKEL (reference sequence). The CDR3 has 11 residues. DNA of the CDR3: TGTGCCAGCAGCCAAGGGGCAGTCCTCATTTTT. Protein sequence: CASSQGAVLIF.

The J gene is TRBJ1-3, the V gene TRBV11-2; D gene ambiguous. The CDR3 is made up of 17 amino acids. V lost 3 bases and J 3 bases, leaving 18 bases between the germline ends. Germline-derived CDR1 and CDR2 are SGHAT and FQNNGV. This CDR3 is CASSFESGNRVGNTIYF. The CDR3 nucleotides are TGTGCCAGCAGCTTTGAGTCAGGAAATCGTGTTGGAAACACCATATATTTT.

The V and J genes are TRBV19 and TRBJ2-7; 10 nucleotides match TRBD1. Germline V lookup: CDR1 LNHDA, CDR2 SQIVND (reference sequence). The CDR3 has 14 amino acids. J lost 3 bases, V lost 5 bases, and 4 bases had no gene match. The chain's CDR3 is CASSVRDRGYEQYF. The CDR3 nucleotides are TGTGCCAGTAGTGTCCGGGACAGGGGCTACGAGCAGTACTTC.

This sequence joins TRBV9 and TRBJ2-5; a possible D gene is TRBD1 (6 bases). V was pared by 4 bases and J by 1 base, with 11 bases between. The germline CDR1 and CDR2 sequences are SGDLS and YYNGEE. CDR3 size: 14 residues. The CDR3 is CASSKQGLQETQYF. The CDR3 region has the DNA TGTGCCAGCAGCAAACAGGGCCTCCAAGAGACCCAGTACTTC.

On this clone: Other DNA variants within this sample encode the same CDR3. This sequence joins TRBV9 and TRBJ1-5; no firm D call. CDR1 is SGDLS and CDR2 is YYNGEE in the germline V gene. V gave up 5 bases and J gave up 0 bases, with 6 bases separating them. The CDR3 totals 13 residues. The CDR3 spells CASSQNSNQPQHF. The DNA for the CDR3 is TGTGCCAGCAGTCAAAATAGCAATCAGCCCCAGCATTTT.

The rearrangement uses TRBV28 and TRBJ2-5; 9 bases match TRBD2. The ends lost 1 base at V and 0 bases at J; junction bases unmatched: 3. The germline gives CDR1 MDHEN, CDR2 SYDVKM. CDR3 size: 16 residues. CDR3 loop: CASSLFLAGNQETQYF. Here the CDR3 DNA reads TGTGCCAGCAGTTTATTCCTAGCGGGGAACCAAGAGACCCAGTACTTC.

CDR3 loop: CASSMQGGQPQHF. CDR3 DNA: TGTGCCAGTAGTATGCAGGGAGGACAGCCCCAGCATTTT. V and J are TRBV19 and TRBJ1-5; tentatively, D is TRBD1 (5 bases). Germline V gives CDR1 LNHDA, CDR2 SQIVND (reference sequence). This CDR3 has 13 residues. Deletions cut 3 bases from V and 7 bases from J, with 10 bases between.